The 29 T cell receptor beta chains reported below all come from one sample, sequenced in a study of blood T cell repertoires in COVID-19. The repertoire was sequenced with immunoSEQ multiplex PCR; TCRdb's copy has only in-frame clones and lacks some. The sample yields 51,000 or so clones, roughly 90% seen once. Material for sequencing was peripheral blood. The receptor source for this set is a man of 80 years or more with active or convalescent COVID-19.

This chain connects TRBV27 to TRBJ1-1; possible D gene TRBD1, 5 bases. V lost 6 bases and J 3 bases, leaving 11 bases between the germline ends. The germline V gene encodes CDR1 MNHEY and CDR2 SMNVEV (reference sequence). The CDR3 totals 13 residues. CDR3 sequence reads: CASRSNRYTEAFF. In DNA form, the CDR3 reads TGTGCCAGCAGAAGTAACAGGTACACTGAAGCTTTCTTT.

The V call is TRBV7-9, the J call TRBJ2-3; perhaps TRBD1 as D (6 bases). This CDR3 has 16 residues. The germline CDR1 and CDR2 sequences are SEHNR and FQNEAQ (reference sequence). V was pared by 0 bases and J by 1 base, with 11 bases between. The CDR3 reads CASSLAAGVGTDTQYF. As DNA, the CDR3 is TGTGCCAGCAGCTTAGCGGCAGGGGTGGGCACAGATACGCAGTATTTT.

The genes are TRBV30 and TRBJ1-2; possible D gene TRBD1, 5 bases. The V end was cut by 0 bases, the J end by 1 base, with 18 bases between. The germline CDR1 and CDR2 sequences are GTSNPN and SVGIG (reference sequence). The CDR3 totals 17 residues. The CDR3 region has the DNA TGTGCCTGGAGTGTCTCGGACACCCGCTTTTATAACTATGGCTACACCTTC. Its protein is CAWSVSDTRFYNYGYTF.

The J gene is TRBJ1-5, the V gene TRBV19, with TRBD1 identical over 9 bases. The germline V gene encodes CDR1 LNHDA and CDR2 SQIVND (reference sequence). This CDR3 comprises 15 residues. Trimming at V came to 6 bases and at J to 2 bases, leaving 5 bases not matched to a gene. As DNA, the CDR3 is TGTGCCAGTAGCGCACAGGGGGCTGGCAATCAGCCCCAGCATTTT. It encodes CASSAQGAGNQPQHF.

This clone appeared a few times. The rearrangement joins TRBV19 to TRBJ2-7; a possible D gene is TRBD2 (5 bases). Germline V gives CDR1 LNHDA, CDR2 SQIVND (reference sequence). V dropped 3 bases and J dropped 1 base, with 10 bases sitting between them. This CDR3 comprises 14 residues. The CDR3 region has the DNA TGTGCCAGTAGTATGAGGGTTGGATCCTACGAGCAGTACTTC. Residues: CASSMRVGSYEQYF. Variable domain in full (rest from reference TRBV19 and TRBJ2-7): DGGITQSPKYLFRKEGQNVTLSCEQNLNHDAMYWYRQDPGQGLRLIYYSQIVNDFQKGDIAEGYSVSREKKESFPLTVTSAQKNPTAFYLCASSMRVGSYEQYFGPGTRLTVT.

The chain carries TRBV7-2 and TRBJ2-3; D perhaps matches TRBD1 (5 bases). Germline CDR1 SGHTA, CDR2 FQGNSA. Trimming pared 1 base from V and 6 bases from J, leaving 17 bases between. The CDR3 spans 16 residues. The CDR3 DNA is TGTGCCAGCAGCTTAGACGCCCGGTCGACAGTCGATACGCAGTATTTT. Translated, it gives CASSLDARSTVDTQYF.

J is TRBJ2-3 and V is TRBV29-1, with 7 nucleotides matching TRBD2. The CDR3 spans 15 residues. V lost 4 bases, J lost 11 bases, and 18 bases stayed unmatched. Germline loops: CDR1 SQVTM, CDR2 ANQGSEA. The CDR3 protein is CSVGEAGVSSSVQYF. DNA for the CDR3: TGCAGCGTTGGGGAGGCGGGGGTCTCCTCTTCGGTGCAGTATTTT.

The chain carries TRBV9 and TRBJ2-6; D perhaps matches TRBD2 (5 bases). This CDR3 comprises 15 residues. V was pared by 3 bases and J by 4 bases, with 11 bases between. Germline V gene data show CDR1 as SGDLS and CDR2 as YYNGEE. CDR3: CASSAMAGGANVLTF. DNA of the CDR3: TGTGCCAGCAGCGCGATGGCGGGCGGGGCCAACGTCCTGACTTTC.

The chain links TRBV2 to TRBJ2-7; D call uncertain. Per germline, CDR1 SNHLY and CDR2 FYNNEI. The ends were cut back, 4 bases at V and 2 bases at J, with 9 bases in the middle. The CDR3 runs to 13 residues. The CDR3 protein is CASSVDGAYEQYF. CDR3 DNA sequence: TGTGCCAGCAGTGTTGACGGAGCCTACGAGCAGTACTTC.

The CDR3 is CASSLVLAGLQETQYF. The CDR3 DNA is TGCGCCAGCAGCTTGGTTCTAGCGGGGCTACAAGAGACCCAGTACTTC. The rearrangement uses TRBV5-1 and TRBJ2-5; 9 bases map to TRBD2. The ends lost 0 bases at V and 2 bases at J; junction bases unmatched: 5. Germline V gene lookup returns CDR1 SGHRS and CDR2 YFSETQ. This CDR3 is built from 16 residues.

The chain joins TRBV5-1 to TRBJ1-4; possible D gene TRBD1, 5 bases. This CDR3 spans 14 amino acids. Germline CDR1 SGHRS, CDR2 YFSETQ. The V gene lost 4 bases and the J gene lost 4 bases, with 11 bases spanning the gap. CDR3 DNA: TGCGCCAGCAGCCCCGGGGGGTATAATGAAAAACTGTTTTTT. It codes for CASSPGGYNEKLFF.

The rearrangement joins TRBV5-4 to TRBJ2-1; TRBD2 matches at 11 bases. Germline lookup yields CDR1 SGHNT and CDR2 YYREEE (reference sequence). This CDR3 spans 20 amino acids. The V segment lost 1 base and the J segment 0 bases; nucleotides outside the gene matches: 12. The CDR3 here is CASSLKVTSGTLGSYNEQFF. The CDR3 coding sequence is TGTGCCAGCAGCTTGAAAGTGACTAGCGGGACCCTCGGCTCCTACAATGAGCAGTTCTTC.

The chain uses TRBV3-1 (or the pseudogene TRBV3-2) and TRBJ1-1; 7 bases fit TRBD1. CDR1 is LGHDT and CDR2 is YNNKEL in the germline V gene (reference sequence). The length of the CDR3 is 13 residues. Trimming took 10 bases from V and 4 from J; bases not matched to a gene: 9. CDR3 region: CATSDRFSTEAFF. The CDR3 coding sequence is TGTGCCACTTCGGACAGGTTTAGCACTGAAGCTTTCTTT.

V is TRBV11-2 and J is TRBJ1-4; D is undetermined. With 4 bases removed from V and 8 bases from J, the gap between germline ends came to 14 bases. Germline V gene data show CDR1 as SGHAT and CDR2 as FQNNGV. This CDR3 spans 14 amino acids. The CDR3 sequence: CASSSSPGWEKLFF. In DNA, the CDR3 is TGTGCCAGCAGCTCGAGTCCGGGGTGGGAAAAACTGTTTTTT. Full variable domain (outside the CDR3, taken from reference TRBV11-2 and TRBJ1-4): EAGVAQSPRYKIIEKRQSVAFWCNPISGHATLYWYQQILGQGPKLLIQFQNNGVVDDSQLPKDRFSAERLKGVDSTLKIQPAKLEDSAVYLCASSSSPGWEKLFFGSGTQLSVL.

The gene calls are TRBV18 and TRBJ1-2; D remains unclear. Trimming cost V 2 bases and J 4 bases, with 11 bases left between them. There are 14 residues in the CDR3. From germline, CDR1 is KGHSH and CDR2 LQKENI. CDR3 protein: CASSPSEDIYGYTF. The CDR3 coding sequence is TGTGCCAGCTCACCAAGTGAGGATATCTATGGCTACACCTTC.

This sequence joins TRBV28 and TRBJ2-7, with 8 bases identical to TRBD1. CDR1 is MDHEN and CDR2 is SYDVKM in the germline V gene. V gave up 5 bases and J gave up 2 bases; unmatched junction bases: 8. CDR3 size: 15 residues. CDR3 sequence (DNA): TGTGCCAGCAGTGCACATGGGGGACAGGCCTACGAGCAGTACTTC. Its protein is CASSAHGGQAYEQYF.

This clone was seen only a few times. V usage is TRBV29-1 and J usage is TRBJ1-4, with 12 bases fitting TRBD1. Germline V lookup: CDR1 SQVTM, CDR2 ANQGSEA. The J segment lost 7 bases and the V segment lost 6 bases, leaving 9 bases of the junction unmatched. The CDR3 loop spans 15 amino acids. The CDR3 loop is CSVISQGQGAEKLFF. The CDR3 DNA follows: TGCAGCGTAATTAGCCAGGGACAGGGGGCTGAAAAACTGTTTTTT. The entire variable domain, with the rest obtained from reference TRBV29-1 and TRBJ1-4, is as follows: SAVISQKPSRDICQRGTSLTIQCQVDSQVTMMFWYRQQPGQSLTLIATANQGSEATYESGFVIDKFPISRPNLTFSTLTVSNMSPEDSSIYLCSVISQGQGAEKLFFGSGTQLSVL.

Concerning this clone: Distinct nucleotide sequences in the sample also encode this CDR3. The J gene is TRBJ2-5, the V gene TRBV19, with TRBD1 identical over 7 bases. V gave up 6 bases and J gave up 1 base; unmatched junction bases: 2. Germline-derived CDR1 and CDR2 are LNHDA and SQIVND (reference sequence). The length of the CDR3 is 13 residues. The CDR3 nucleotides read TGTGCCAGTAGGCGACAGGGCCAAGAGACCCAGTACTTC. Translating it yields CASRRQGQETQYF.

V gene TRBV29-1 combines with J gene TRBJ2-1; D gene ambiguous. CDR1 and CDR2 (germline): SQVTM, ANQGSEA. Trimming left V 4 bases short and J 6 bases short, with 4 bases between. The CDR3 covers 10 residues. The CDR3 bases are TGCAGCGTTGCAGGCAATGAGCAGTTCTTC. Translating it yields CSVAGNEQFF.

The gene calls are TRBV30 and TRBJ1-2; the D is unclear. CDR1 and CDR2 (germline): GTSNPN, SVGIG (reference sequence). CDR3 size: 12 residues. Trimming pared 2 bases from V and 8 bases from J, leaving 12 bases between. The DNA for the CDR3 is TGTGCCTGGAGTTTCCCGGCGGGAGGCTACACCTTC. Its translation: CAWSFPAGGYTF.

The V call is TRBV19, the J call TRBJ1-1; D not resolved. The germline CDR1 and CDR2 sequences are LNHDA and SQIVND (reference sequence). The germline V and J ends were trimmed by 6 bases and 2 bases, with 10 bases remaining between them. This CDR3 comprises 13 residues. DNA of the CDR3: TGTGCCAGTAGAAAGGAGCGAAACACTGAAGCTTTCTTT. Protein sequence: CASRKERNTEAFF.

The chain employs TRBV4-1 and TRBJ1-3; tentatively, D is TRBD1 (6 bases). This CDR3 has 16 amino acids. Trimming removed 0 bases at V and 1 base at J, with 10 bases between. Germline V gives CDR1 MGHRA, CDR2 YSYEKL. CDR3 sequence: CASSQDFQGSGNTIYF. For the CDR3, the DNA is TGCGCCAGCAGCCAAGATTTTCAGGGGTCTGGAAACACCATATATTTT.

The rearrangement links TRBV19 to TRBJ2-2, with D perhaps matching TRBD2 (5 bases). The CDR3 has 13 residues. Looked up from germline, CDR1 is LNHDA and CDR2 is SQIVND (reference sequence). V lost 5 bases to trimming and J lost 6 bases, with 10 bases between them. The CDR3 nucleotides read TGTGCCAGTAGTGCGGGCAACCCCGGGGAGCTGTTTTTT. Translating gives CASSAGNPGELFF.

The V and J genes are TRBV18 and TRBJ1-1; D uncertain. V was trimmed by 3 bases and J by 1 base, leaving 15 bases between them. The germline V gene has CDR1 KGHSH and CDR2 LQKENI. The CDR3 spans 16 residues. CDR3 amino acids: CASSPIIDGGNTEAFF. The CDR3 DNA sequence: TGTGCCAGCTCACCCATTATCGACGGCGGGAACACTGAAGCTTTCTTT.

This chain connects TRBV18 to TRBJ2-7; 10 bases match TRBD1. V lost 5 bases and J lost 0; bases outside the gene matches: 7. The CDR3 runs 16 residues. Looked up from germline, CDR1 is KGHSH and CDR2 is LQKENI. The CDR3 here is CASSELRQGASYEQYF. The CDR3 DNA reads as TGTGCCAGCTCAGAACTTCGACAGGGGGCCTCCTACGAGCAGTACTTC.

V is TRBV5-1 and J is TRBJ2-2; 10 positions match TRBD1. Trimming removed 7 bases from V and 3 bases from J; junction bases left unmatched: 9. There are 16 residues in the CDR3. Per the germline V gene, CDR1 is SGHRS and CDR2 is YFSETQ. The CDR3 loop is CASGPGQGKHTGELFF. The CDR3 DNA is TGCGCCAGCGGTCCGGGACAGGGGAAACACACCGGGGAGCTGTTTTTT.

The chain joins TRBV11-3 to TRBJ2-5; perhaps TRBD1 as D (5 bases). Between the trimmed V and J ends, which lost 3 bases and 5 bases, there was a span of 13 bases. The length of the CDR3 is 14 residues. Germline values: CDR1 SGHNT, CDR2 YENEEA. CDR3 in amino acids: CASSLGRATETQYF. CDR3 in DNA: TGTGCCAGCAGCTTGGGCAGGGCAACGGAGACCCAGTACTTC.

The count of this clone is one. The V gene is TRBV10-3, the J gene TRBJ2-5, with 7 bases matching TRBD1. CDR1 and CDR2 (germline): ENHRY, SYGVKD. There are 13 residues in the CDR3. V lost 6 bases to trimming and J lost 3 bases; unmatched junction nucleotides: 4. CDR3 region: CAIRDGTEETQYF. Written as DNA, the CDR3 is TGTGCCATCAGGGATGGGACAGAAGAGACCCAGTACTTC.

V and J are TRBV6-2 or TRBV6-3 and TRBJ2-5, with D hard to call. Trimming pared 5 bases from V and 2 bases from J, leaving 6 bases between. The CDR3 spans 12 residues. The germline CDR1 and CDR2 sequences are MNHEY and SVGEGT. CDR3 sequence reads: CASSPSQETQYF. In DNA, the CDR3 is TGTGCCAGCAGTCCCTCTCAAGAGACCCAGTACTTC.